Each of the 19 T cell receptor beta chains below was sequenced from the same sample in a study of molecular identifiers for immune sequencing clone quantification. Via MiXCR, TCRdb re-called the PCR reads, giving one row per CDR3 protein. This sample has 75,000 to 100,000 distinct CDR3 sequences, with around a fifth found just once. Material for sequencing was naive CD8+ T cells from blood, with Jurkat cell RNA spiked in. Subset in this sample: FACS-sorted CD8+CD4-CCR7+CD45RA+ naive T cells. The receptors originated from a human donor in good health. Some libraries in this study had Jurkat cell RNA spiked in.

This clonotype was observed many times. The chain has TRBV19 and TRBJ2-5; no firm D call. CDR1 is LNHDA, CDR2 SQIVND, per germline (reference sequence). This CDR3 is 17 amino acids long. Trimming cost V 5 bases and J 3 bases, with 22 bases left between them. Here the CDR3 DNA reads TGTGCCAGTAGTGGGCCCAAAATAGGAGTTTACAAAGAGACCCAGTACTTC. Protein sequence: CASSGPKIGVYKETQYF.

This clonotype appeared many times. The V and J genes are TRBV19 and TRBJ1-4; no reliable D call. V shed 6 bases and J shed 0 bases, with 11 bases lying between them. Germline V gene sequence: CDR1 LNHDA, CDR2 SQIVND (reference sequence). This CDR3 spans 15 amino acids. CDR3 loop: CASSPWGATNEKLFF. The CDR3, as DNA: TGTGCCAGTAGCCCATGGGGAGCAACTAATGAAAAACTGTTTTTT.

As for this clonotype: Just one base apart from a much larger clone, this may be a read error. J is TRBJ2-3 and V is TRBV5-1, with D perhaps being TRBD1 or TRBD2 (7 bases each). V lost 1 base to trimming and J lost 2 bases, with 26 bases between them. The germline gives CDR1 SGHRS, CDR2 YFSETQ. This CDR3 is built from 20 residues. The CDR3 DNA reads TGCGCCAGCAGCTTGCACGGGACAGCAAAGACCGGGAGGCACACAGATACGCAGTATTTT. This translates into CASSLHGTAKTGRHTDTQYF. Supplemented by reference TRBV5-1 and TRBJ2-3, the full variable domain reads KAGVTQTPRYLIKTRGQQVTLSCSPISGHRSVSWYQQTPGQGLQFLFEYFSETQRNKGNFPGRFSGRQFSNSRSEMNVSTLELGDSALYLCASSLHGTAKTGRHTDTQYFGPGTRLTVL.

There are many counts of this clonotype. This chain connects TRBV6-2 or TRBV6-3 to TRBJ1-1; maybe TRBD1 (6 bases). V dropped 6 bases and J dropped 7 bases, with 18 bases sitting between them. This CDR3 region has 14 residues. CDR1 and CDR2 from the germline V gene are MNHEY and SVGEGT. The CDR3 is CASRSTGYYGEAFF. In DNA form, the CDR3 reads TGTGCCAGCAGATCAACAGGGTACTACGGTGAAGCTTTCTTT.

This clonotype was observed a few times. The genes are TRBV19 and TRBJ1-1; 8 nucleotides match TRBD1. This CDR3 has 14 amino acids. V lost 4 bases, J lost 2 bases, and 3 bases stayed unmatched. The germline CDR1 and CDR2 sequences are LNHDA and SQIVND (reference sequence). Here the CDR3 DNA reads TGTGCCAGTAGTAAGGGACAGGTCAACACTGAAGCTTTCTTT. Its translation is CASSKGQVNTEAFF.

This clonotype was counted ten times or more. The rearrangement links TRBV15 to TRBJ1-1; D unclear. V dropped 5 bases and J dropped 2 bases, with 12 bases sitting between them. The CDR3 contains 14 residues. Germline V gives CDR1 LNHNV, CDR2 YYDKDF (reference sequence). The CDR3, as DNA: TGTGCCACCAGCTCCACGCGGGGAAACACTGAAGCTTTCTTT. Its translation is CATSSTRGNTEAFF. Supplemented by reference TRBV15 and TRBJ1-1, the full variable domain reads DAMVIQNPRYQVTQFGKPVTLSCSQTLNHNVMYWYQQKSSQAPKLLFHYYDKDFNNEADTPDNFQSRRPNTSFCFLDIRSPGLGDTAMYLCATSSTRGNTEAFFGQGTRLTVV.

This sequence joins TRBV20-1 and TRBJ1-6, with 10 positions matching TRBD1. CDR1 and CDR2 from the germline V gene are DFQATT and SNEGSKA (reference sequence). J lost 8 bases, V lost 6 bases, and 7 bases had no gene match. This CDR3 has 14 residues. The CDR3 bases are TGCAGTGCCGAATTAGGACAGGGGGATTCACCCCTCCACTTT. The encoded protein is CSAELGQGDSPLHF.

V and J are TRBV27 and TRBJ1-2; D gene unclear. Germline loops: CDR1 MNHEY, CDR2 SMNVEV (reference sequence). V was trimmed by 3 bases and J by 0 bases, leaving 8 bases between them. The CDR3 covers 14 residues. The DNA of the CDR3 is TGTGCCAGCAGTTTCAAGTGGACTAACTATGGCTACACCTTC. Its protein is CASSFKWTNYGYTF.

This clonotype was found many times. V and J are TRBV5-4 and TRBJ2-1; TRBD1 is a possible D gene (6 bases). Trimming shortened V by 4 bases and J by 9 bases, and 20 bases separated the two germline ends. Germline CDR1 and CDR2: SGHNT and YYREEE (reference sequence). CDR3 length: 15 residues. The CDR3 protein is CASSGGAGALGEQFF. CDR3 DNA: TGTGCCAGCAGCGGGGGCGCAGGGGCGCTTGGTGAGCAGTTCTTC.

A remark on this clonotype: At one of its ends the junction is not consistent with the germline gene, which may arise from a read error. CDR3: CASNTLTGELFF. The CDR3 DNA reads TGTGCCAGCAACACTTTAACCGGGGAGCTGTTCTTT. This rearrangement joins TRBV7-6 to TRBJ2-2, with D possibly TRBD2 on 5 matching bases. CDR3 size: 12 residues. Germline V lookup: CDR1 SGHVS, CDR2 FNYEAQ.

Comment on this clonotype: A read error may produce the germline difference seen at one junction end. The rearrangement links TRBV27 to TRBJ2-1; 8 nucleotides match TRBD2. The CDR3 has 16 residues. Germline-derived CDR1 and CDR2 are MNHEY and SMNVEV (reference sequence). CDR3 DNA sequence: TGTGCCAGCAGTTTATTTAGCGGGATTTCCTACAGTGAGCAGTTCTTC. It translates to CASSLFSGISYSEQFF.

This clonotype was observed at least ten times. V usage is TRBV12-3 or TRBV12-4 and J usage is TRBJ2-3; 7 bases map to TRBD2. Trimming at V came to 3 bases and at J to 4 bases, leaving 10 bases not matched to a gene. This CDR3 comprises 16 residues. CDR3 protein: CASSFGQGGFADTQYF. The CDR3 DNA reads as TGTGCCAGCAGTTTCGGCCAGGGAGGGTTCGCAGATACGCAGTATTTT.

This clonotype was counted a single time. A read error may explain this, as a much larger clone is one base away. The chain is built from TRBV9 and TRBJ2-1; 11 bases fit TRBD2. This CDR3 is built from 16 residues. After removal of 4 bases from V and 6 bases from J, the junction contained 9 bases not matched to a gene. CDR1 is SGDLS and CDR2 is YYNGEE in the germline V gene. As DNA, the CDR3 is TGTGCCAGCAGCACCATCATTGGACTAGCGGGCAATGAGCAGTTCTTC. Protein product: CASSTIIGLAGNEQFF.

This clonotype was seen ten or more times. The rearrangement uses TRBV25-1 and TRBJ2-2, with D unresolved. V was pared by 1 base and J by 7 bases, with 13 bases between. The CDR3 runs to 15 residues. CDR1 MGHDK and CDR2 SYGVNS come from the germline V gene. CDR3 DNA: TGTGCCAGCAGTGAATGGGCGTCAATCGGCGGGGAGCTGTTTTTT. Protein product: CASSEWASIGGELFF.

This sequence joins TRBV5-6 and TRBJ2-5, with TRBD2 identical over 12 bases. The germline gives CDR1 SGHDT, CDR2 YYEEEE. The CDR3 spans 18 residues. The V segment lost 2 bases and the J segment 2 bases; nucleotides outside the gene matches: 10. The chain's CDR3 is CASSFGAGTSGLQETQYF. The CDR3 DNA sequence: TGTGCCAGCAGCTTTGGGGCCGGGACTAGCGGGTTACAAGAGACCCAGTACTTC.

This clonotype was counted many times. V gene TRBV27 combines with J gene TRBJ2-7; the match to TRBD1 covers 9 bases. J lost 6 bases, V lost 6 bases, and 12 bases had no gene match. The CDR3 contains 15 residues. Per germline, CDR1 MNHEY and CDR2 SMNVEV (reference sequence). CDR3 in DNA: TGTGCCAGCAGCCTGGGGGACAGGGACCCTCCCGAGCAGTACTTC. It translates to CASSLGDRDPPEQYF.

In its sample, this clonotype was seen many times. V is TRBV7-9 and J is TRBJ1-6, with TRBD1 matching 9 bases. The CDR3 is 14 amino acids. J lost 10 bases, V lost 1 base, and 2 bases had no gene match. Per germline, CDR1 SEHNR and CDR2 FQNEAQ (reference sequence). DNA of the CDR3: TGTGCCAGCAGCTTAGGGACAGGGGACTCACCCCTCCACTTT. Translating gives CASSLGTGDSPLHF.

This clonotype came up many times. One end of the junction varies from germline; a read error may be responsible. The chain recombines TRBV4-1 with TRBJ1-2; weak D call: TRBD1 (6 bases). CDR3 length equals 16 residues. Germline V gene data show CDR1 as MGHRA and CDR2 as YSYEKL. CDR3 in DNA: TGCGCCAGCAGCCAAGAGGGGACACCCATCTTCTATCGCTACACCTTC. Translated: CASSQEGTPIFYRYTF.

This clonotype was counted ten times or more. This chain's CDR3 is CASSYSPRMGRPQQPQHF. The CDR3 nucleotides are TGTGCCAGCAGTTACTCGCCAAGGATGGGCCGTCCCCAACAGCCCCAGCATTTT. The rearrangement uses TRBV6-2 or TRBV6-3 and TRBJ1-5; no reliable D call. Germline V gives CDR1 MNHEY, CDR2 SVGEGT. The ends were cut back, 0 bases at V and 7 bases at J, with 22 bases in the middle. This CDR3 comprises 18 residues.